A single sample gave rise to the 6 T cell receptor beta chains below, sequenced in a study of shared T cell receptors in the human thymus. The table came from immunoSEQ multiplex PCR; TCRdb's copy has only in-frame clones and leaves some out. In the table there are 600,000 to 900,000 clones, 70% to 90% of which are singletons. The sample was also linked to a second study, of human thymus T cells.

The sequenced sample consisted of thymocytes. All receptors derive from a girl less than two years old with a congenital heart defect.

This chain connects TRBV29-1 to TRBJ2-3; D is unresolved. Germline V gene sequence: CDR1 SQVTM, CDR2 ANQGSEA. The CDR3 contains 13 residues. V was cut by 7 bases and J by 5 bases, with 16 bases left in between. The chain's CDR3 is CSAPPVGVDTQYF. The CDR3 coding sequence is TGCAGCGCTCCCCCGGTAGGAGTAGATACGCAGTATTTT.

The chain employs TRBV6-5 and TRBJ1-2; unclear D gene. The CDR3 contains 13 residues. V was clipped by 6 bases and J by 8 bases, with 16 bases between them. Germline assignment: CDR1 MNHEY and CDR2 SVGAGI. The CDR3 loop reads CASRLSSRAGYTF. The CDR3 DNA reads as TGTGCCAGCAGGCTGTCTTCCCGCGCAGGCTACACCTTC.

The chain uses TRBV5-1 and TRBJ1-1, with D perhaps TRBD1 (5 bases). The CDR3 length is 16 residues. Germline V CDR1 and CDR2: SGHRS, YFSETQ. The V and J ends lost 0 bases and 1 base respectively, with 13 bases between them. This chain's CDR3 is CASSLEAGRPNTEAFF. The CDR3 DNA reads as TGCGCCAGCAGCTTGGAGGCAGGGCGGCCGAACACTGAAGCTTTCTTT.

A few counts support this clone. The chain couples TRBV14 to TRBJ1-1; TRBD1 matches 8 bases. This CDR3 contains 17 residues. Germline V lookup: CDR1 SGHDN, CDR2 FVKESK. Unmatched junction bases numbered 10, after V lost 4 bases and J lost 0 bases. The CDR3 DNA reads as TGTGCCAGCAGCCCTCAGGACAGGGAAGGTGTGAACACTGAAGCTTTCTTT. Translating gives CASSPQDREGVNTEAFF.

CDR3 sequence (DNA): TGTGCCAGCAGCCATCCGACAGGTACTAATGAAAAACTGTTTTTT. This encodes CASSHPTGTNEKLFF. The chain couples TRBV4-2 to TRBJ1-4, with D perhaps TRBD1 (6 bases). V lost 3 bases and J 2 bases, leaving 10 bases between the germline ends. This CDR3 has 15 amino acids. Germline V gene sequence: CDR1 LGHNA, CDR2 YNFKEQ.

This chain links TRBV28 with TRBJ1-5; the match to TRBD1 covers 7 bases. J gave up 8 bases and V 5 bases, and 12 bases lay outside the gene matches. Germline V CDR1 and CDR2: MDHEN, SYDVKM. The CDR3 is made up of 15 amino acids. CDR3 amino acids: CASSPRDSNQKPQHF. The DNA for the CDR3 is TGTGCCAGCAGTCCTCGGGACAGCAATCAGAAGCCCCAGCATTTT.